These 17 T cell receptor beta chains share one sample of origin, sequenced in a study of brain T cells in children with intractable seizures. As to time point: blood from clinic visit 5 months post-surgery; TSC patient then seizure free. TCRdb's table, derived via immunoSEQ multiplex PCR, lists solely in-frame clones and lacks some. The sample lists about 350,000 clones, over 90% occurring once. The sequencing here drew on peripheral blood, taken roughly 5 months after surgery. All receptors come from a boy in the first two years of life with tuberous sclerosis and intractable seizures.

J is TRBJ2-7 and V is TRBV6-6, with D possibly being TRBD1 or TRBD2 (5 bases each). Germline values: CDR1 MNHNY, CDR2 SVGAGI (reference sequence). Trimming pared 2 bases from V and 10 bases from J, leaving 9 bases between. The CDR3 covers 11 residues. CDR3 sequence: CASSYEGNQYF. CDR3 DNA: TGTGCCAGCAGTTACGAGGGGAATCAGTACTTC.

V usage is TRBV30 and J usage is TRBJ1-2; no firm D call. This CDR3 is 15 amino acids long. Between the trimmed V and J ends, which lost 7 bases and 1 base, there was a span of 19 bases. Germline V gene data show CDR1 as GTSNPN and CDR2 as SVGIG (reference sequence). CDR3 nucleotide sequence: TGTGCCTCACAAGAACACTCGGACGGTAACTATGGCTACACCTTC. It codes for CASQEHSDGNYGYTF.

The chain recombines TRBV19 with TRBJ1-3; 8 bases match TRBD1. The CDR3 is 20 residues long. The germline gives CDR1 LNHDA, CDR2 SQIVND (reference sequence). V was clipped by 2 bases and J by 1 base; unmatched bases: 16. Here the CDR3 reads CASSIRLSGQGQTSGNTIYF. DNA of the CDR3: TGTGCCAGTAGTATAAGGTTGTCAGGACAGGGACAGACATCTGGAAACACCATATATTTT. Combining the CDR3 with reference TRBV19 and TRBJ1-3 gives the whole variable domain DGGITQSPKYLFRKEGQNVTLSCEQNLNHDAMYWYRQDPGQGLRLIYYSQIVNDFQKGDIAEGYSVSREKKESFPLTVTSAQKNPTAFYLCASSIRLSGQGQTSGNTIYFGEGSWLTVV.

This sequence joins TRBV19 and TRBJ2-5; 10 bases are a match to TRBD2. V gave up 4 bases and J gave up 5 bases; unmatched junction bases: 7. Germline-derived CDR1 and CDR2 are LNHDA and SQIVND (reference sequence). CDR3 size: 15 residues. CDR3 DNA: TGTGCCAGTAGTACGAGAGCGGGGGGGCTGGAGACCCAGTACTTC. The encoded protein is CASSTRAGGLETQYF.

The CDR3 region is CASSNRMNTEAFF. CDR3 in DNA: TGTGCCAGCAGTAACAGGATGAACACTGAAGCTTTCTTT. The chain uses TRBV6-6 and TRBJ1-1; perhaps TRBD1 as D (5 bases). The CDR3 is 13 residues long. V lost 5 bases and J 0 bases, leaving 7 bases between the germline ends. Germline loops: CDR1 MNHNY, CDR2 SVGAGI (reference sequence).

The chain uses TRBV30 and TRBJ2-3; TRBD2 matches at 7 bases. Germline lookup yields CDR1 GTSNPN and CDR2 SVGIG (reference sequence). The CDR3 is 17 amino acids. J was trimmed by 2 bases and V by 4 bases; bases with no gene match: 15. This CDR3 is CAWTVWELSGDTDTQYF. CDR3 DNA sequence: TGTGCCTGGACAGTGTGGGAACTAAGCGGGGACACAGATACGCAGTATTTT.

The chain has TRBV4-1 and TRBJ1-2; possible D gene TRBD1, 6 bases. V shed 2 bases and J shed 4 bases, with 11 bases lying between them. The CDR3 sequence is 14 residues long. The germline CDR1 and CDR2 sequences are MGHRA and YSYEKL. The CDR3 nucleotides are TGCGCCAGCAGCCAACCCGGGACATCCTATGGCTACACCTTC. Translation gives CASSQPGTSYGYTF.

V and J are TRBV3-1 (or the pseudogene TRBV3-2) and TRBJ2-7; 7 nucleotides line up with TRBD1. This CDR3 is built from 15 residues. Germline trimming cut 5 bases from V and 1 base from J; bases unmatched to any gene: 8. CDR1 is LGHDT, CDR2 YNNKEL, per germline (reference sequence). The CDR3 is CASSSTGQTSYEQYF. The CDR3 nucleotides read TGTGCCAGCAGCTCTACGGGACAGACTTCCTACGAGCAGTACTTC.

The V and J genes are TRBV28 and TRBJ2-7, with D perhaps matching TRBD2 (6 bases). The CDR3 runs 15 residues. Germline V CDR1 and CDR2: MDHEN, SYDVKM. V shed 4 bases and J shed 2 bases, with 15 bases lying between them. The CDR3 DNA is TGTGCCAGCAGTTCGGCCGGGACTGAAGCCTACGAGCAGTACTTC. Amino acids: CASSSAGTEAYEQYF.

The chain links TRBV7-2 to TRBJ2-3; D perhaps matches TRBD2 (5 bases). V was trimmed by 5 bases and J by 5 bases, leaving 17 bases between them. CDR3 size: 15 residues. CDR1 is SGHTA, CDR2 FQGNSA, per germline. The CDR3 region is CASSPLLVGVDTQYF. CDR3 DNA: TGTGCCAGCAGCCCTTTACTAGTTGGTGTAGATACGCAGTATTTT.

The CDR3 DNA reads TGTGCCAGCAGCGCCAACAATGAGCAGTTCTTC. This codes for CASSANNEQFF. This chain joins TRBV11-3 and TRBJ2-1; D gene uncertain. V was clipped by 5 bases and J by 5 bases, with 4 bases between them. The germline gives CDR1 SGHNT, CDR2 YENEEA. This CDR3 spans 11 amino acids. Based on the CDR3 plus reference TRBV11-3 and TRBJ2-1, the full variable domain is EAGVVQSPRYKIIEKKQPVAFWCNPISGHNTLYWYLQNLGQGPELLIRYENEEAVDDSQLPKDRFSAERLKGVDSTLKIQPAELGDSAVYLCASSANNEQFFGPGTRLTVL.

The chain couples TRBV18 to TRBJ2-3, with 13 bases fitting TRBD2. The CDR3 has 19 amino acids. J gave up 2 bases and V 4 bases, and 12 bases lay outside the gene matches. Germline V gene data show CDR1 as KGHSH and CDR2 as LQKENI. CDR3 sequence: CASSQAPPGLAGNTDTQYF. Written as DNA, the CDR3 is TGTGCCAGCTCACAAGCGCCGCCGGGACTAGCGGGAAACACAGATACGCAGTATTTT.

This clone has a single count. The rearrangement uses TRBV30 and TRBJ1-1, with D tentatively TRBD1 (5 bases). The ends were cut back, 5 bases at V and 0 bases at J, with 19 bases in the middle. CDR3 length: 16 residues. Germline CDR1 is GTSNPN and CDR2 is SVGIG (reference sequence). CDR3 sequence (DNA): TGTGCCTGGGGTCGTGCTGGGGGGTCGTTGAACACTGAAGCTTTCTTT. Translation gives CAWGRAGGSLNTEAFF.

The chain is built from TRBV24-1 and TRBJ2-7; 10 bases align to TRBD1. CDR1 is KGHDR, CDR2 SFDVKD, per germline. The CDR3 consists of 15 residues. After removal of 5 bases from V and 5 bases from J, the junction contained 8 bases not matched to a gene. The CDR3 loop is CATSASGTGVNEQYF. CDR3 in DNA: TGTGCCACCAGTGCCTCCGGGACAGGGGTAAACGAGCAGTACTTC.

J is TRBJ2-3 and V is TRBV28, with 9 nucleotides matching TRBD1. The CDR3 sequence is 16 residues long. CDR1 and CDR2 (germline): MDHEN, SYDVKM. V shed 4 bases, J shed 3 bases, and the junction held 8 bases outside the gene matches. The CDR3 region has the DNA TGTGCCAGCAGTTGGGGACAGGGTAGTTGGACAGATACGCAGTATTTT. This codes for CASSWGQGSWTDTQYF. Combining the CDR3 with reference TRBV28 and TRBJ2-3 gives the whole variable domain DVKVTQSSRYLVKRTGEKVFLECVQDMDHENMFWYRQDPGLGLRLIYFSYDVKMKEKGDIPEGYSVSREKKERFSLILESASTNQTSMYLCASSWGQGSWTDTQYFGPGTRLTVL.

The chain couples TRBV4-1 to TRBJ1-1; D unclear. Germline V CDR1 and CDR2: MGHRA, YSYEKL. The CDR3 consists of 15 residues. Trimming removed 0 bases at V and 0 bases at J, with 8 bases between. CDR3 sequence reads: CASSQEPDLNTEAFF. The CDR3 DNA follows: TGCGCCAGCAGCCAAGAGCCGGACTTGAACACTGAAGCTTTCTTT.

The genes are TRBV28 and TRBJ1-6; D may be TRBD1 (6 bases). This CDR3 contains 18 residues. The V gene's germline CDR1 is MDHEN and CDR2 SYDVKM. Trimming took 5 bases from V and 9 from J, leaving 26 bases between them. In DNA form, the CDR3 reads TGTGCCAGCAGTAGCCCGGGACAATCTAGGGCCATAACTTCACCCCTCCACTTT. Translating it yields CASSSPGQSRAITSPLHF. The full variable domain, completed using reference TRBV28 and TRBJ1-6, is DVKVTQSSRYLVKRTGEKVFLECVQDMDHENMFWYRQDPGLGLRLIYFSYDVKMKEKGDIPEGYSVSREKKERFSLILESASTNQTSMYLCASSSPGQSRAITSPLHFGNGTRLTVT.